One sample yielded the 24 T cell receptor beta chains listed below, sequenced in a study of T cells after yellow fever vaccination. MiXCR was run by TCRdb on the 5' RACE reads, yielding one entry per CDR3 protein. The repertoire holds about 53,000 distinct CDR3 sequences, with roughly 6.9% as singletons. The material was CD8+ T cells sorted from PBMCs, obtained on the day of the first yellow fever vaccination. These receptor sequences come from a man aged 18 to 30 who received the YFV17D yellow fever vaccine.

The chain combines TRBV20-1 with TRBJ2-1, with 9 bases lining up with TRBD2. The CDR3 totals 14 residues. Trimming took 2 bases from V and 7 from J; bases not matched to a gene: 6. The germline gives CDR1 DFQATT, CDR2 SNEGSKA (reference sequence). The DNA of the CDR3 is TGCAGTGCTAGAACAATTGCGGGGGGGAATGAGCAGTTCTTC. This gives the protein CSARTIAGGNEQFF.

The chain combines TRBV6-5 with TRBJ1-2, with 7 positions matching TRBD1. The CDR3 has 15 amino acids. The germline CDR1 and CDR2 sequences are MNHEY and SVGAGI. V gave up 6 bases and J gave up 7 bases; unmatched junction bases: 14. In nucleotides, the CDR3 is TGTGCCAGCAGGGGGTCTGACAGGGCCAAAAGTGGCTACACCTTC. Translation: CASRGSDRAKSGYTF.

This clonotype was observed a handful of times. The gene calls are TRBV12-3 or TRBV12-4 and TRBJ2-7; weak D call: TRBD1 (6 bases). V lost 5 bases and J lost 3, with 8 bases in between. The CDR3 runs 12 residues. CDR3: CASSAQGYEQYF. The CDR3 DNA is TGTGCCAGCAGTGCACAGGGCTACGAGCAGTACTTC.

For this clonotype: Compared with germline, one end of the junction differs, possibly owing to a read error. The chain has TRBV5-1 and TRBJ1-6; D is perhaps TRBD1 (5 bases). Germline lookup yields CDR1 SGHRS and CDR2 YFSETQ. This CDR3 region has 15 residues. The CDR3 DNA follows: TGCACCAGCAGCTTGGGGGACCGCCTTTATTCACCCCTCCACTTT. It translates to CTSSLGDRLYSPLHF.

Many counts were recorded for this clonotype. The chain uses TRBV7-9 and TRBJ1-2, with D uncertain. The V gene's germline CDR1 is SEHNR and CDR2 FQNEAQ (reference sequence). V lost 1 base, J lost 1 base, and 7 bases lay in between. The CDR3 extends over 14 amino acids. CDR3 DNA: TGTGCCAGCAGCTTAGTCGGTCTTAACTATGGCTACACCTTC. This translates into CASSLVGLNYGYTF.

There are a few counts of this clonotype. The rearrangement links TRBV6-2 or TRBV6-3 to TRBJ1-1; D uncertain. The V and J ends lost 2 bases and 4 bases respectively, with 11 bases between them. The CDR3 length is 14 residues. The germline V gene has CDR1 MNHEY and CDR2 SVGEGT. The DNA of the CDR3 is TGTGCCAGCAGTTACGTTTTGGAGCGCACTGAAGCTTTCTTT. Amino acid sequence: CASSYVLERTEAFF.

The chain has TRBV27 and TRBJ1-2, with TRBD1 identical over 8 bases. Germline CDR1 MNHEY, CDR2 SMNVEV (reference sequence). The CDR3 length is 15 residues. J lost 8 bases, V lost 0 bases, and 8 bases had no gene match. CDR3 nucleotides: TGTGCCAGCAGTTTATCCCCGGACAGGGCTGGGGGCTACACCTTC. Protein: CASSLSPDRAGGYTF.

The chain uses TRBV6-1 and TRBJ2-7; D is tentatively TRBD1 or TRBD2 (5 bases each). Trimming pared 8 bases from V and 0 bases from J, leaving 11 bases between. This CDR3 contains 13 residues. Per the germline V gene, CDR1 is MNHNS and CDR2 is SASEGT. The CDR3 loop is CASGVGASYEQYF. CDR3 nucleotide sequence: TGTGCCAGCGGTGTCGGGGCCTCCTACGAGCAGTACTTC.

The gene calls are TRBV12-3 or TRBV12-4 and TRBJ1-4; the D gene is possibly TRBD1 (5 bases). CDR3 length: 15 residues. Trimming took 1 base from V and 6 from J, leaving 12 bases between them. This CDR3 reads CASSLETGVDEKLFF. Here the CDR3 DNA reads TGTGCCAGCAGTTTAGAAACAGGAGTGGATGAAAAACTGTTTTTT.

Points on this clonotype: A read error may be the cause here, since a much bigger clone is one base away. The CDR3 DNA reads as TGCGCCATTCCTTCCCAGGACAGGCAAGAGACCCAGTACTTC. Translating gives CAIPSQDRQETQYF. The V call is TRBV4-3, the J call TRBJ2-5; 7 bases match TRBD1. Germline assignment: CDR1 LGHNA and CDR2 YSLEER. The CDR3 spans 14 residues. The V and J ends lost 10 bases and 2 bases, in that order; junction bases with no gene match: 10.

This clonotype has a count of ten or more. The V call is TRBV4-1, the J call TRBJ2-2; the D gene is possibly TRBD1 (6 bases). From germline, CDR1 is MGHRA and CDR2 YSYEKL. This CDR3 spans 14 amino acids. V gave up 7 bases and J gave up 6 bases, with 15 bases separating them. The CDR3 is CASKPGAAPGELFF. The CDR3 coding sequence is TGCGCCAGCAAGCCAGGGGCGGCACCCGGGGAGCTGTTTTTT.

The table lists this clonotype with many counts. Written as DNA, the CDR3 is TGTGCCAGCAGCGAGCCGGGACAGGGTTTAAGTGAAAAACTGTTTTTT. Encoded protein: CASSEPGQGLSEKLFF. The chain is built from TRBV7-2 and TRBJ1-4; 9 positions agree with TRBD1. V dropped 5 bases and J dropped 7; count of bases not matched to a gene: 11. Per germline, CDR1 SGHTA and CDR2 FQGNSA. The CDR3 runs 16 residues. Full variable domain (outside the CDR3, taken from reference TRBV7-2 and TRBJ1-4): GAGVSQSPSNKVTEKGKDVELRCDPISGHTALYWYRQSLGQGLEFLIYFQGNSAPDKSGLPSDRFSAERTGGSVSTLTIQRTQQEDSAVYLCASSEPGQGLSEKLFFGSGTQLSVL.

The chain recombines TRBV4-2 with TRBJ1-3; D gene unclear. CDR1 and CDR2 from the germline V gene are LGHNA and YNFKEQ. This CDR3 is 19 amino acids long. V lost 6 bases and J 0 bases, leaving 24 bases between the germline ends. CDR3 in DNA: TGTGCCAGCAGTCATAACGGACTGCCATCTGAACACTCTGGAAACACCATATATTTT. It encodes CASSHNGLPSEHSGNTIYF.

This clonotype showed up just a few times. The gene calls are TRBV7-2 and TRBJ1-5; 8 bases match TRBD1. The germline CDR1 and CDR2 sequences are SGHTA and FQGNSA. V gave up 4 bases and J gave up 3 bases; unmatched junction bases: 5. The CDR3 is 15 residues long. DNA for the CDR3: TGTGCCAGCAGCTCCGGGACAGGCTTCAATCAGCCCCAGCATTTT. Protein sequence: CASSSGTGFNQPQHF.

CDR3 sequence: CSAVGPNTGELFF. The CDR3 region has the DNA TGCAGCGCTGTCGGACCGAACACCGGGGAGCTGTTTTTT. The chain couples TRBV29-1 to TRBJ2-2; D is undetermined. Trimming cost V 7 bases and J 0 bases, with 9 bases left between them. This CDR3 has 13 amino acids. Germline CDR1 is SQVTM and CDR2 is ANQGSEA.

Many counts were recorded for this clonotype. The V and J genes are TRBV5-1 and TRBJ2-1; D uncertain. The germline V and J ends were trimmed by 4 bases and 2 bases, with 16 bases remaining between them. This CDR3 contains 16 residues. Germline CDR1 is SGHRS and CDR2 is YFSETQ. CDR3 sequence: CASSGFWIHTYNEQFF. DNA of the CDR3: TGCGCCAGCAGCGGATTTTGGATACACACCTACAATGAGCAGTTCTTC.

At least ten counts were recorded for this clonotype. CDR3 bases: TGTGCCAGCAGTTACTCGTGGGGGGCGGATGGCTACACCTTC. It specifies CASSYSWGADGYTF. This chain connects TRBV6-5 to TRBJ1-2; perhaps TRBD1 as D (6 bases). The V gene's germline CDR1 is MNHEY and CDR2 SVGAGI. The CDR3 loop spans 14 amino acids. Trimming left V 0 bases short and J 6 bases short, with 11 bases between.

The CDR3 coding sequence is TGCAGTGCTAGAGGGACTAGGGTAGAGACCCAGTACTTC. Its translation: CSARGTRVETQYF. This chain uses TRBV20-1 with TRBJ2-5, with 7 bases matching TRBD2. In germline, CDR1 is DFQATT, CDR2 SNEGSKA (reference sequence). The CDR3 is 13 amino acids. Trimming at V came to 1 base and at J to 4 bases, leaving 3 bases not matched to a gene.

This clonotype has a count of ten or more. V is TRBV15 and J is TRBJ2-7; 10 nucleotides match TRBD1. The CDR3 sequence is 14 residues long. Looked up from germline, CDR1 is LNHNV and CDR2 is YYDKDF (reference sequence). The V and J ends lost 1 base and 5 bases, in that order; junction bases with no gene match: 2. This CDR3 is CATSRGQGADEQYF. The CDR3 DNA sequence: TGTGCCACCAGCAGAGGACAGGGGGCGGACGAGCAGTACTTC.

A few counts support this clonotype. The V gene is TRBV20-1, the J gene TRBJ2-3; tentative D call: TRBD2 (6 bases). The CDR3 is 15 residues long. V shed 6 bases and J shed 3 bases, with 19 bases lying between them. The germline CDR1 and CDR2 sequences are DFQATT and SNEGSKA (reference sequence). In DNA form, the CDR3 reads TGCAGTGCCTCACATACTAGACGGGGGACAGATACGCAGTATTTT. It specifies CSASHTRRGTDTQYF.

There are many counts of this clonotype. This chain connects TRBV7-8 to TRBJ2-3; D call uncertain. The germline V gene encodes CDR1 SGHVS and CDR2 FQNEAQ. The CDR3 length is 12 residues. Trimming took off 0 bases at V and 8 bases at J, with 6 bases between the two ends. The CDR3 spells CASSLAPPTQYF. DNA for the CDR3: TGTGCCAGCAGCTTAGCACCCCCTACGCAGTATTTT.

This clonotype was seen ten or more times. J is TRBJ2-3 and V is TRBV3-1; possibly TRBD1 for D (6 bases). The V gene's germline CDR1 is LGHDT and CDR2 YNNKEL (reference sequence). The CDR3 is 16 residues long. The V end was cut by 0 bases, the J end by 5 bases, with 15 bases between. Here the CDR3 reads CASSQENRVSGDTQYF. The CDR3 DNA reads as TGTGCCAGCAGCCAAGAAAACAGGGTGAGCGGAGATACGCAGTATTTT.

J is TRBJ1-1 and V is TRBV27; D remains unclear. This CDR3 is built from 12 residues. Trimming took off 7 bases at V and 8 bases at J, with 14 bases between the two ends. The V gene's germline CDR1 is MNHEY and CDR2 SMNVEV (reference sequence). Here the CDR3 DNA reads TGTGCCAGCACCTCTCCGGGAGAGGAAGCTTTCTTT. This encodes CASTSPGEEAFF.

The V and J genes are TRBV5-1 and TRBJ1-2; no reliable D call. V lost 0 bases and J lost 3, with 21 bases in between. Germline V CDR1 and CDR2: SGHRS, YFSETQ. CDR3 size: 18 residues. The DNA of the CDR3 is TGCGCCAGCAGCTTGGATGAGTTCAGGCGCCCCCCCGACTATGGCTACACCTTC. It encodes CASSLDEFRRPPDYGYTF. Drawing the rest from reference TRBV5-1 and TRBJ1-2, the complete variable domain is KAGVTQTPRYLIKTRGQQVTLSCSPISGHRSVSWYQQTPGQGLQFLFEYFSETQRNKGNFPGRFSGRQFSNSRSEMNVSTLELGDSALYLCASSLDEFRRPPDYGYTFGSGTRLTVV.